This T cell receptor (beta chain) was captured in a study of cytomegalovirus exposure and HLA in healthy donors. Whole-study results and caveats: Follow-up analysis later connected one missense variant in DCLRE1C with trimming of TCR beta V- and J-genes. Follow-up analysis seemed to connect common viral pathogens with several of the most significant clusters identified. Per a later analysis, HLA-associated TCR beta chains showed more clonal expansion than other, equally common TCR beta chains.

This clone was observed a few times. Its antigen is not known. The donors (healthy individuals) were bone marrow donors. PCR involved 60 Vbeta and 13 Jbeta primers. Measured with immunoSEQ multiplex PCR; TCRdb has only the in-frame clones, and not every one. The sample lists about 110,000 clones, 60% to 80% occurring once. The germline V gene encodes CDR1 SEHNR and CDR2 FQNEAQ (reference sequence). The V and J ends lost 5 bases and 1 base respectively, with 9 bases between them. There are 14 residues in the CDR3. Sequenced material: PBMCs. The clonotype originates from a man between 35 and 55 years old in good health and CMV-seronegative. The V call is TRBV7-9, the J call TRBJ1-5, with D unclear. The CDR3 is CASSQGRSNQPQHF. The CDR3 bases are TGTGCCAGCAGCCAAGGGAGGAGCAATCAGCCCCAGCATTTT.